This T cell receptor (beta chain) was sequenced in a study of T cells in Graves' hyperthyroidism and ophthalmopathy. Whole-study results and caveats: Also found in blood were most expanded thyroid clonotypes above 0.001.

This clonotype showed up just a few times. Its target is unknown. RNA transcripts were the template for amplifying TCR beta CDR3 regions. During a first-round RT-PCR of the TCR CDR3, the HTBI primer set was used. MiXCR, applied by TCRdb to the multiplex PCR reads, yields one record per CDR3 protein. Of some 570,000 distinct CDR3 sequences listed, under 20% are singletons. V was trimmed by 3 bases and J by 10 bases, leaving 13 bases between them. The CDR3 runs 13 residues. Germline CDR1 and CDR2: MNHNS and SASEGT. For ophthalmopathy patients, the Clinical Activity Score was at least 3 and the NOSPECS grade at least 4; duration was under 3 months. Clinical symptoms, serum thyroxine, TRAb, thyroid ultrasound and orbital computed tomography established diagnosis. Around 9.8 ml fresh peripheral blood yielded the PBMCs.

The source of this sequence is a woman aged 18 to 35 with Graves' ophthalmopathy. The sequencing sample was made of blood. The chain recombines TRBV6-1 with TRBJ2-1; D may match TRBD1 or TRBD2 (5 bases each). DNA of the CDR3: TGTGCCAGCAGTGATCAGCTAGCAGGGGAGCAGTTCTTC. Translation gives CASSDQLAGEQFF.